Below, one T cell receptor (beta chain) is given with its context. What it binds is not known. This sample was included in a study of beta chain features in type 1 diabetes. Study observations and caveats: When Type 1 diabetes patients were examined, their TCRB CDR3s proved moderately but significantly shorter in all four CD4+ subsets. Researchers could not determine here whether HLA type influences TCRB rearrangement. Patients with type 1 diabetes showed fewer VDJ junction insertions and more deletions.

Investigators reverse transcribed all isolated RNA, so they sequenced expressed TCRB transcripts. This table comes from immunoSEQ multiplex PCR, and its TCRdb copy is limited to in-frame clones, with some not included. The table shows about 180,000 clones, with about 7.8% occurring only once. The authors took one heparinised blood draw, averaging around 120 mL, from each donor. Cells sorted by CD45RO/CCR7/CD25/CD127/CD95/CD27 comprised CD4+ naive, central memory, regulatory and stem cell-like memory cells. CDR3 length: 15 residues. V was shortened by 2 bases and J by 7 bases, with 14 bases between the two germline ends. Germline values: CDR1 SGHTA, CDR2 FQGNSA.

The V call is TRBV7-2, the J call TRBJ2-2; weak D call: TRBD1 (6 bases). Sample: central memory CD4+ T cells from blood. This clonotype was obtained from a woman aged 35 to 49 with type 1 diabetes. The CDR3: CASSLRSRGNGELFF. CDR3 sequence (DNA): TGTGCCAGCAGCTTAAGGTCCAGGGGTAACGGGGAGCTGTTTTTT.